Here is one T cell receptor (beta chain) with its context. The antigen remains unidentified. Semi-nested PCR with Nested Universal Primer A followed constant-region reverse priming of full-length variable regions. TCRdb processed the 5' RACE reads anew with MiXCR; each CDR3 protein has one entry. The sample records tens of thousands of distinct CDR3 sequences, roughly 28% being singletons. Deletions cut 8 bases from V and 7 bases from J, with 14 bases between. Germline V gene lookup returns CDR1 MNHEY and CDR2 SVGEGT. The CDR3 totals 12 residues. Overall study findings and caveats: Tumor memory CD4+ T cell TCR gene usage was found to cluster with blood and lymph node memory CD4+ cells and with lymph node naive CD4+ cells.

Purified naive CD4+ T cells were depleted of CD25+ Tregs. The chain joins TRBV6-2 or TRBV6-3 to TRBJ1-2; D perhaps matches TRBD1 (5 bases). This TCR was recovered from a female donor with breast cancer. The material sequenced was naive CD4+ T cells sorted from blood. Subset denoted: naive CD4+ T cells, CD4+CD45RA+CD25-. The CDR3 DNA reads as TGTGCCAGCGCCGAGGGGAGGAGTGGCTACACCTTC. This translates into CASAEGRSGYTF.